This paragraph reports one T cell receptor beta chain. Its recognized antigen is unknown. No much larger clone is present one base from it, and per-base qualities are unavailable. The data belong to a study of cytomegalovirus exposure and HLA in healthy donors listed by TCRdb under 2017. With regard to the full study: An earlier analysis of around 600 of the donors reported 250 to 300 Gb of sequence data and some 100 million unique TCR beta sequences from some 180 million T cells. An early release that covered 640 HLA-typed donors contained approximately 300 gigabases of sequencing data and 75 million to 100 million unique TCR sequences. Of the roughly 400 genotyped donors, approximately 83% fell in the genetic ancestry cluster associated with self-reported Caucasian donors. The study was designed to test whether signatures of past pathogen exposure could be identified by cataloging public T cell receptors. The study used immunosequencing to profile the T cell repertoires of under 700 subjects and linked those repertoires to cytomegalovirus serostatus. Along with the approximately 650-subject first cohort, a separate validation cohort of over 90 different subjects was used. High-throughput TCR immunosequencing, statistical association of individual TCRs with disease status, and machine learning were combined to predict cytomegalovirus infection status. In a later analysis, previously published TCR beta repertoires from fewer than 750 donors were re-analyzed and high-resolution HLA genotyping was added so that TCR occurrence patterns could be studied. In the later analysis, no new phenotypic data were used to find candidate immune exposures; instead, reliance was placed on TCR beta sequences and their occurrence across donors. In an earlier analysis of a few hundred of the donors, high-throughput TCR beta sequencing was used to judge whether each TCR beta V gene segment behaved as functional or pseudogenic. Donor age, sex, ethnicity and CMV serostatus were compiled alongside the repertoire data. A later genetic analysis used genome-wide SNP genotypes for about 55% of the 666 donors, treating that subset as a discovery cohort. Every discovery cohort repertoire had been produced on one sequencing platform. HLA typing covered class I and class II loci at four-digit resolution. The number of typed donors differed by locus: about 629-640 for A, B, C, DRB1 and DQB1; 500 to 550 for DQA1; 606 for DPA1; and around 470 for DPB1. Roughly five DR-DQ haplotypes were handled as single units for association and clustering because linkage in the cohort was strong. Among some 400 genotyped donors of the cohort, an average of approximately 240,000 unique TCR beta nucleotide sequences was sequenced per donor, of which about 18% were non-productive. Here is what the overall study found, with its caveats: Most TCR sequences were observed very rarely across donors, whereas some public TCRs were present in many individuals. Seventeen rarely observed V segments, including chromosome 9 orphons, were excluded from the earlier analysis of a few hundred of the donors because counts were too low. A later analysis found that most CMV-associated TCR beta chains appeared HLA-restricted, with HLA associations seemingly driven largely by CMV exposure. In a later analysis, HLA-associated TCR beta chains were found to be more clonally expanded and to have lower generation probabilities than equally common non-associated chains. A further reported finding was that TCR beta sequences accurately predicted the HLA-A and HLA-B alleles for most subjects in the first cohort. Only TCR beta chains were sequenced in this cohort, and the absence of alpha or paired-chain data limited detectable features. A total of about 150 TCR beta chains were listed by the study as associated with cytomegalovirus. CMV serostatus was the only immune exposure information available for the cohort. An earlier analysis of some 560 of the donors showed that most TCR beta V segments appeared in productive rearrangements either about 87% or about 30% of the time, which broadly matched IMGT annotations. It was suggested by the authors that the approach could potentially be generalized to other disease states and immunological phenotypes. A later analysis associated about 17,000 TCR beta sequences with specific HLA alleles at a false discovery rate of 0.05. A group of highly shared sequence variants was considered likely to be a technical artifact of the sequencing pipeline. Presence/absence analyses assumed roughly uniform sequencing depth across donors, an assumption that may not hold. Because the 87-base-pair reads could not distinguish some IMGT-functional V segments, including TRBV6-2 and TRBV6-3, those segments were excluded. Strong co-occurrence of HLA alleles, especially DR and DQ, made assigning TCR associations to individual alleles difficult. Cytomegalovirus status was reported to be diagnosed by the classifier with high specificity and sensitivity in both the original and validation cohorts. Compared with the roughly 670-donor mean, donors in an Asian-associated ancestry cluster had fewer N-insertions in productive TCRs, according to a later genetic analysis. In a later analysis, TCR association rates were found to vary across HLA loci, with the most associated TCRs seen for DRB1 alleles and the fewest for HLA-C alleles. A later genetic analysis associated a missense DCLRE1C variant with V-gene and J-gene trimming of TCR beta chains, and an independent cohort replicated the association. A few of the identified cytomegalovirus-associated TCR beta chains were confirmed in vitro to be specific for cytomegalovirus antigens. A later analysis reported that several top co-occurrence clusters appeared linked to parvovirus B19, influenza, CMV and Epstein-Barr virus. Correlated functional status among segregating V segments might reflect linkage disequilibrium, but an unknown experimental factor could not be ruled out. HLA typing was unavailable for some donors at each locus, so association tests used only the typed subset.

Library preparation employed the immunoSEQ multiplex PCR assay. For the multiplex PCR, a mixture combining 60 forward primers for TCR Vbeta segments and 13 reverse primers for TCR Jbeta segments was used. A multiplex PCR assay on genomic DNA amplified the CDR3 region of rearranged TCR beta genes. The Illumina HiSeq System was used to sequence the amplified TCR beta libraries as 87-base-pair reads. On the authors' methods: In a later analysis, tens of millions of unique TCR beta chains were counted across the approximately 640 repertoires, and approximately 11 million of these chains were shared by at least two donors. A nearest-neighbor algorithm error-corrected the raw reads and collapsed the reads into unique sequences, merging closely related sequences to remove PCR and sequencing errors. Alignment of CDR3 sequences to IMGT reference sequences was used to assign V, D and J gene segments. Each retained sequence needed at least a six-nucleotide match to both a V gene segment and a J gene segment. A rearrangement was called productive if the CDR3 had no stop codons and remained in frame with V and J, and every other rearrangement was called non-productive. Following IMGT convention, CDR3 was defined as the stretch from the second conserved V-encoded cysteine up to the conserved J-encoded phenylalanine. The earlier analysis of some 540 of the donors excluded any sequence lacking an unambiguous match to a single V gene segment. In an earlier analysis of 500 to 750 of the donors, V segments were called functional above 56.7% productive rearrangements and were called segregating when the between-donor standard deviation exceeded 5%. A statistical classification framework was built to diagnose cytomegalovirus status from the catalog of TCR beta chain sequences. In a later analysis, V and J genes were assigned by comparing TCR nucleotide sequences against IMGT/GENE-DB human TR gene sequences. The TCRdist pipeline was used in a later analysis to assign CDR3 sequences and most-parsimonious VDJ recombination scenarios. In a later analysis, each TCR beta chain was defined by its CDR3 amino acid sequence together with its V-gene family, and reads lacking a unique V-gene family were excluded. In a later analysis, a few hundred highly shared, low-generation-probability nucleotide sequences were removed to address suspected cross-contamination and a sequencing artifact. In a later analysis, a clonal expansion index for each public chain was calculated from normalized within-repertoire ranks of inferred template counts. In a later analysis, generation probabilities were computed using a VDJ recombination model fitted to out-of-frame rearrangements, and the results were checked against IGoR. A later analysis scored TCR-TCR, TCR-HLA and TCR-CMV co-occurrence with hypergeometric tests, applying a repertoire-size bias correction to TCR pairs. To estimate false discovery rates, a later analysis permuted the HLA or CMV assignments 20 times. In a later analysis, co-occurring TCRs were grouped with DBSCAN, and TCRdist sequence similarity was added when clustering was performed within HLA-allele-positive subsets. Repertoires with fewer than 30,000 or more than 120,000 public chains, plus five repertoires with anomalous nucleotide sharing, were excluded from co-occurrence clustering. TCRdb retrieved this table from immuneACCESS and kept in-frame rearrangements only. Not all clones are present; in checked studies, unresolved V genes account for under half, and no reason is known for the remainder. D and trimming come from the DNA, and the V and J calls and clone size come from that table. The sample profile shows approximately 100,000 clones; roughly 71% of them were found once. 4.5% to 5% of the sample is held by the ten biggest clonotypes.

The cohort comprised some 730 healthy bone marrow donors. All cohort members were sampled while nominally healthy, although unrecorded immune exposures were likely present. The donor tested CMV seronegative, placing the donor among the roughly 350 seronegative members of the cohort. Every donor gave a peripheral blood sample, and the peripheral blood mononuclear cells from that sample were used for TCR beta sequencing. Genomic DNA extraction from the blood cell samples was performed with the Qiagen DNeasy Blood Extraction Kit. V is reduced by 0 bases and J by 15 bases, leaving a spacing of 7 bases between them. CDR1 and CDR2, looked up from the germline V gene, are SGHRS and YFSETQ. Counted from cysteine to phenylalanine, this CDR3 has 10 amino acids. Only CDR3 DNA is held: 30 bases, read in frame from base 1.

Sequences were obtained from PBMCs. The clonotype originates from a woman between 40 and 50 years old in good health and CMV-seronegative. The V and J segments used are TRBV5-1 and TRBJ2-4; TRBD1 could be the D gene, as 6 bases match. The CDR3 here reads CASSLARGYF. DNA sequence: TGCGCCAGCAGCTTGGCCAGGGGGTACTTC.